The 30 T cell receptor beta chains listed next were all sequenced from one sample in a study of T cells after yellow fever vaccination (dated 2019 in TCRdb). To prepare the library, 5' RACE was applied. Reads for this sample came from an Illumina HiSeq 2500. In-frame beta chains were kept once TCRdb had trimmed the public reads at Q25 with fastp and called clones with MiXCR. Duplicate CDR3 protein sequences are folded into a single record with the most common DNA and genes. This sample gives 400,000 to 650,000 distinct CDR3 sequences in total; 21% of them show up just once. The top ten clonotypes cover about 15% of the sample. The treatment or condition label corresponds to: live attenuated yellow fever vaccine strain. The starting material was PBMCs, obtained more than 20 days after the first yellow fever vaccination. Source of these receptors: a man in his late teens or twenties who received the YFV17D yellow fever vaccine.

In this sample, this clonotype turned up a few times. The rearrangement uses TRBV7-6 and TRBJ2-1, with unresolved D. This CDR3 has 15 residues. The germline gives CDR1 SGHVS, CDR2 FNYEAQ. The V end lost 1 base, the J end lost 3 bases, and 10 bases lay between the germline ends. The CDR3: CASSLDSQSYNEQFF. CDR3 nucleotide sequence: TGTGCCAGCAGCTTAGACAGTCAGAGCTACAATGAGCAGTTCTTC.

This clonotype was detected a few times. The CDR3 DNA sequence: TGTGCCAGCAGACAAGGGGGCGGGAACACTGAAGCTTTCTTT. It translates to CASRQGGGNTEAFF. V and J are TRBV12-3 or TRBV12-4 and TRBJ1-1; 7 bases are shared with TRBD1. The CDR3 has 14 amino acids. With V trimmed by 6 bases and J by 1 base, 5 bases remained unmatched.

This clonotype has at least ten counts. This sequence joins TRBV11-2 and TRBJ1-5; 7 nucleotides align to TRBD1. Per germline, CDR1 SGHAT and CDR2 FQNNGV. The V and J ends lost 6 bases and 5 bases, in that order; junction bases with no gene match: 10. The CDR3 extends over 15 amino acids. The CDR3 protein is CASSSRGGQHQPQHF. The CDR3 nucleotides are TGTGCCAGCAGTTCCCGGGGGGGACAGCATCAGCCCCAGCATTTT. The whole variable domain, remainder taken from reference TRBV11-2 and TRBJ1-5, is EAGVAQSPRYKIIEKRQSVAFWCNPISGHATLYWYQQILGQGPKLLIQFQNNGVVDDSQLPKDRFSAERLKGVDSTLKIQPAKLEDSAVYLCASSSRGGQHQPQHFGDGTRLSIL.

This clonotype appeared a few times. The chain employs TRBV3-1 and TRBJ1-5; 9 bases agree with TRBD1. The CDR3 is 14 residues long. J was trimmed by 3 bases and V by 5 bases; bases with no gene match: 2. Germline V gene lookup returns CDR1 LGHDT and CDR2 YNNKEL (reference sequence). The CDR3 region has the DNA TGTGCCAGCAGCGGGACAGGGCCCAATCAGCCCCAGCATTTT. Translated: CASSGTGPNQPQHF.

CDR3 in amino acids: CASSPGTSGIPPTDTQYF. Written as DNA, the CDR3 is TGCGCCAGCAGCCCCGGGACTAGCGGGATCCCACCTACAGATACGCAGTATTTT. The chain carries TRBV5-1 and TRBJ2-3; 13 bases align to TRBD2. CDR3 length: 18 residues. Germline CDR1 reads SGHRS; CDR2 reads YFSETQ. The junction had 11 bases not matched to a gene; V was cut back by 4 bases and J by 3 bases.

This clonotype was counted a few times. The chain recombines TRBV6-5 with TRBJ1-6, with D possibly matching TRBD1 (5 bases). In germline, CDR1 is MNHEY, CDR2 SVGAGI. V lost 4 bases and J 6 bases, leaving 10 bases between the germline ends. CDR3 length: 14 residues. CDR3 in amino acids: CASSSGTSNSPLHF. The CDR3 DNA is TGTGCCAGCAGTTCCGGGACGAGTAATTCACCCCTCCACTTT.

This clonotype was picked up one time. The chain combines TRBV5-4 with TRBJ2-1; 10 positions match TRBD2. Losses at the gene ends were 0 bases for V and 15 bases for J; bases not matched to a gene: 9. Germline V lookup: CDR1 SGHNT, CDR2 YYREEE (reference sequence). The CDR3 runs 14 residues. CDR3 in amino acids: CASSLAERGGHAFF. CDR3 bases: TGTGCCAGCAGCTTGGCCGAGCGGGGGGGCCATGCGTTCTTC.

This chain uses TRBV9 with TRBJ2-1; no reliable D call. Trimming took 7 bases from V and 5 from J, leaving 19 bases between them. The CDR3 is 15 residues long. The germline CDR1 and CDR2 sequences are SGDLS and YYNGEE. CDR3 protein: CASPLPGLGDNEQFF. DNA for the CDR3: TGTGCCAGCCCTCTGCCAGGCTTGGGCGACAATGAGCAGTTCTTC. The whole variable domain, remainder taken from reference TRBV9 and TRBJ2-1, is DSGVTQTPKHLITATGQRVTLRCSPRSGDLSVYWYQQSLDQGLQFLIQYYNGEERAKGNILERFSAQQFPDLHSELNLSSLELGDSALYFCASPLPGLGDNEQFFGPGTRLTVL.

In its sample, this clonotype was seen many times. The rearrangement links TRBV7-2 to TRBJ2-3; 9 bases fit TRBD2. The ends lost 3 bases at V and 6 bases at J; junction bases unmatched: 10. CDR3 size: 16 residues. Germline loops: CDR1 SGHTA, CDR2 FQGNSA. CDR3 in DNA: TGTGCCAGCAGCTTTGTCCCTCTAGCGGGGAGGGATACGCAGTATTTT. It encodes CASSFVPLAGRDTQYF.

This clonotype was observed a few times. CDR3: CASSLALPGALHF. As DNA, the CDR3 is TGTGCCAGCAGTTTAGCGCTCCCGGGGGCCCTCCACTTT. The V call is TRBV27, the J call TRBJ1-6; maybe TRBD1 (5 bases). The CDR3 is 13 amino acids. Germline V gene sequence: CDR1 MNHEY, CDR2 SMNVEV (reference sequence). V was pared by 2 bases and J by 14 bases, with 13 bases between.

CDR3 DNA: TGTGCTAGTGGTTTGGTACTGGCCGGGATAGGACAGAACGAGATCTACGAGCAGTACTTC. It encodes CASGLVLAGIGQNEIYEQYF. The rearrangement links TRBV12-5 to TRBJ2-7; perhaps TRBD1 as D (6 bases). Germline V gives CDR1 LGHNT, CDR2 FRNRAP. This CDR3 is built from 20 residues. The ends were cut back, 0 bases at V and 3 bases at J, with 27 bases in the middle.

This clonotype was picked up a small number of times. V and J are TRBV12-3 or TRBV12-4 and TRBJ2-2; D possibly corresponds to TRBD1 (6 bases). V lost 7 bases and J lost 8, with 23 bases in between. The length of the CDR3 is 16 residues. CDR3 sequence reads: CASNHRVSGQSGELFF. CDR3 in DNA: TGTGCCAGCAACCACAGGGTTTCGGGTCAATCTGGGGAGCTGTTTTTT.

The chain has TRBV28 and TRBJ2-6, with D tentatively TRBD1 or TRBD2 (6 bases each). The germline CDR1 and CDR2 sequences are MDHEN and SYDVKM. The V and J ends lost 11 bases and 4 bases respectively, with 24 bases between them. This CDR3 is 17 amino acids long. Written as DNA, the CDR3 is TGTGCCGCCCTGAGAGGGGGGCCTATAGCGGGGGCCAACGTCCTGACTTTC. It codes for CAALRGGPIAGANVLTF.

This clonotype appeared a few times. This chain links TRBV27 with TRBJ1-5; D is possibly TRBD1 (6 bases). The CDR3 is 15 amino acids. Trimming removed 2 bases at V and 5 bases at J, with 13 bases between. Per the germline V gene, CDR1 is MNHEY and CDR2 is SMNVEV (reference sequence). The CDR3 protein is CASSLGGSPYQPQHF. CDR3 bases: TGTGCCAGCAGTTTAGGGGGCAGCCCATATCAGCCCCAGCATTTT.

This clonotype was recorded at least ten times. V is TRBV7-2 and J is TRBJ2-7; 8 bases align to TRBD2. The V segment lost 3 bases and the J segment 3 bases; nucleotides outside the gene matches: 1. The length of the CDR3 is 13 residues. Germline V CDR1 and CDR2: SGHTA, FQGNSA. The CDR3 sequence: CASSFLAGYEQYF. The CDR3 coding sequence is TGTGCCAGCAGCTTCCTAGCGGGCTACGAGCAGTACTTC. The entire variable domain, with the rest obtained from reference TRBV7-2 and TRBJ2-7, is as follows: GAGVSQSPSNKVTEKGKDVELRCDPISGHTALYWYRQSLGQGLEFLIYFQGNSAPDKSGLPSDRFSAERTGGSVSTLTIQRTQQEDSAVYLCASSFLAGYEQYFGPGTRLTVT.

This clonotype has only a few counts. The chain joins TRBV12-3 or TRBV12-4 to TRBJ1-2, with 8 bases lining up with TRBD1. The CDR3 length is 13 residues. The V gene end was trimmed by 6 bases and the J gene end by 7 bases; junction bases not matched to a gene: 7. CDR3 bases: TGTGCCAGCAGGCTGAACAGGGGGGGTGGCTACACCTTC. Amino acid sequence: CASRLNRGGGYTF.

The table lists this clonotype with a few counts. This chain uses TRBV7-2 with TRBJ2-4; D is tentatively TRBD1 or TRBD2 (5 bases each). Germline CDR1 and CDR2: SGHTA and FQGNSA. Trimming removed 2 bases from V and 0 bases from J, with 8 bases in between. The CDR3 extends over 15 amino acids. Written as DNA, the CDR3 is TGTGCCAGCAGCTTAACCGGGACAGCCAAAAACATTCAGTACTTC. Encoded protein: CASSLTGTAKNIQYF.

This clonotype came up a few times. The V and J genes are TRBV10-3 and TRBJ1-5; D possibly corresponds to TRBD1 (5 bases). From germline, CDR1 is ENHRY and CDR2 SYGVKD. This CDR3 comprises 16 residues. V dropped 1 base and J dropped 7 bases, with 17 bases sitting between them. The CDR3 spells CAISELGSGEVQPQHF. The CDR3 DNA follows: TGTGCCATCAGTGAGTTGGGTTCGGGGGAAGTCCAGCCCCAGCATTTT.

The rearrangement uses TRBV7-9 and TRBJ2-2, with D perhaps matching TRBD1 or TRBD2 (5 bases each). CDR3 length equals 16 residues. V lost 2 bases, J lost 0 bases, and 10 bases lay in between. Germline V gene data show CDR1 as SEHNR and CDR2 as FQNEAQ (reference sequence). CDR3 nucleotide sequence: TGTGCCAGCAGCTTATGGGACCGCGCGAACACCGGGGAGCTGTTTTTT. Residues: CASSLWDRANTGELFF.

This sequence joins TRBV6-5 and TRBJ1-2; a possible D gene is TRBD1 (6 bases). Per germline, CDR1 MNHEY and CDR2 SVGAGI. With 6 bases removed from V and 8 bases from J, the gap between germline ends came to 10 bases. This CDR3 comprises 11 residues. Here the CDR3 reads CASSNRVGYTF. CDR3 nucleotide sequence: TGTGCCAGCAGCAACAGGGTCGGCTACACCTTC.

This clonotype appeared many times. The chain couples TRBV4-1 to TRBJ2-1, with 9 bases matching TRBD2. In germline, CDR1 is MGHRA, CDR2 YSYEKL. V shed 0 bases, J shed 14 bases, and the junction held 17 bases outside the gene matches. CDR3 length: 17 amino acids. The CDR3 DNA reads TGCGCCAGCAGCCAAGATCACCCAGCTAGCGGGGCTCCTAAGGAGTTCTTC. This encodes CASSQDHPASGAPKEFF.

This chain uses TRBV29-1 with TRBJ1-1; no definite D call. The V gene lost 7 bases and the J gene lost 6 bases, with 15 bases spanning the gap. The length of the CDR3 is 12 residues. From germline, CDR1 is SQVTM and CDR2 ANQGSEA. For the CDR3, the DNA is TGCAGCGGTGTCCTACAAGTTTCTGAAGCTTTCTTT. Translating gives CSGVLQVSEAFF.

The chain is built from TRBV4-3 and TRBJ1-3; D is undetermined. Between the trimmed V and J ends, which lost 4 bases and 4 bases, there was a span of 14 bases. Germline V gives CDR1 LGHNA, CDR2 YSLEER. The CDR3 length is 15 residues. As DNA, the CDR3 is TGCGCCAGCAGCCCTAGTCCGGGTTTCGGAAACACCATATATTTT. Protein sequence: CASSPSPGFGNTIYF.

Only one count was recorded for this clonotype. The chain carries TRBV27 and TRBJ1-4, with TRBD1 identical over 8 bases. The germline CDR1 and CDR2 sequences are MNHEY and SMNVEV (reference sequence). The CDR3 is 16 amino acids. V lost 6 bases to trimming and J lost 7 bases; unmatched junction nucleotides: 13. The CDR3 sequence is CASSPVRGRTREKLFF. CDR3 coding DNA: TGTGCCAGCAGCCCGGTCAGGGGGCGGACTCGTGAAAAACTGTTTTTT.

The J gene is TRBJ2-2, the V gene TRBV10-1; D may be TRBD2 (5 bases). CDR1 is WNHNN, CDR2 SYGVQD, per germline (reference sequence). Trimming took off 3 bases at V and 2 bases at J, with 13 bases between the two ends. This CDR3 comprises 16 residues. The CDR3 DNA reads as TGCGCCAGCAGTGATGTCGGGGTAGGAAACACCGGGGAGCTGTTTTTT. Its translation: CASSDVGVGNTGELFF.

This clonotype was counted only a few times. The chain has TRBV27 and TRBJ2-1; 7 bases line up with TRBD1. J lost 1 base, V lost 7 bases, and 4 bases had no gene match. Germline-derived CDR1 and CDR2 are MNHEY and SMNVEV (reference sequence). The CDR3 has 14 amino acids. CDR3: CASNLDRSYNEQFF. CDR3 nucleotide sequence: TGTGCCAGCAACCTGGACAGGTCCTACAATGAGCAGTTCTTC.

This clonotype turned up a few times. The chain recombines TRBV12-3 or TRBV12-4 with TRBJ2-7; D is unresolved. CDR3 length: 13 amino acids. V lost 1 base, J lost 2 bases, and 6 bases lay in between. CDR3 amino acids: CASSLEATYEQYV. In nucleotides, the CDR3 is TGTGCCAGCAGTTTAGAGGCCACCTACGAGCAGTACGTC.

This clonotype was counted only a few times. The chain recombines TRBV29-1 with TRBJ2-7; TRBD2 aligns across 7 bases. The germline V gene encodes CDR1 SQVTM and CDR2 ANQGSEA. V dropped 7 bases and J dropped 3; count of bases not matched to a gene: 6. The CDR3 spans 12 residues. CDR3 loop: CSARGEGYEQYF. DNA for the CDR3: TGCAGCGCACGAGGGGAGGGCTACGAGCAGTACTTC.

This clonotype appeared a few times. The chain couples TRBV21-1 to TRBJ1-2; the listed D gene, TRBD1, was not tested against the DNA. TRBV21-1 has pseudogene status. The CDR3 is 14 amino acids. The DNA for the CDR3 is TGTGCCAGCAGCATCGGGCAGGGGGCGCAAGGCTACACCTTC. Translation: CASSIGQGAQGYTF.

This clonotype was seen only once. V and J are TRBV12-5 and TRBJ2-3; perhaps TRBD2 as D (5 bases). This CDR3 spans 13 amino acids. The V end was cut by 3 bases, the J end by 5 bases, with 9 bases between. Germline-derived CDR1 and CDR2 are LGHNT and FRNRAP. CDR3: CASGFDREDTQYF. The CDR3 DNA reads TGTGCTAGTGGTTTTGATCGGGAAGATACGCAGTATTTT.